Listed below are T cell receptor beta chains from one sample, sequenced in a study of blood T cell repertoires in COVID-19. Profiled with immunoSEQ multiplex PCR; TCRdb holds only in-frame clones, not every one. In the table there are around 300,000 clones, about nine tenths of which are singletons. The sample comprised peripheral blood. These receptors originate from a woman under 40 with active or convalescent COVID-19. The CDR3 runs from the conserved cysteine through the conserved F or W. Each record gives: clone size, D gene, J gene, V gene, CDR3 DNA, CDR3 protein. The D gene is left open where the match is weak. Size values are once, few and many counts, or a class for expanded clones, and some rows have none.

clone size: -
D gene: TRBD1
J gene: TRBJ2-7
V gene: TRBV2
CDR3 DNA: TGTGCCAGCAGGCGGGGGACAGGGCTGTACGAGCAGTACTTC
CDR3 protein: CASRRGTGLYEQYF

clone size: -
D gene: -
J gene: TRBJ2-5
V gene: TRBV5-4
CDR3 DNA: TGTGCCAGCAGCTTGGGGCAGGGGAGCCTCCAAGAGACCCAGTACTTC
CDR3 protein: CASSLGQGSLQETQYF

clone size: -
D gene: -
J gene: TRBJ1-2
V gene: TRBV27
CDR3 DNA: TGTGCCAGCAGTCTGAGACGAACAGGGTCAGGAGGCTACACCTTC
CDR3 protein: CASSLRRTGSGGYTF

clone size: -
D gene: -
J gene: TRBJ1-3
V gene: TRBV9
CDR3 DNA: TGTGCCAGCAGCCCCCCTACCGGAAACACCATATATTTT
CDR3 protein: CASSPPTGNTIYF

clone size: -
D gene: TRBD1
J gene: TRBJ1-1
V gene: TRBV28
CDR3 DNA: TGTGCCAGCACGGCGACAGGGGCCCCGAACACTGAAGCTTTCTTT
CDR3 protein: CASTATGAPNTEAFF

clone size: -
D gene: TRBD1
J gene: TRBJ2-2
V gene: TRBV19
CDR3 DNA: TGTGCCAGTAGTACCGGGACAGTCAACACCGGGGAGCTGTTTTTT
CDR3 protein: CASSTGTVNTGELFF

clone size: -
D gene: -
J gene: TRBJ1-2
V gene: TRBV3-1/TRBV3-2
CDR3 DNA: TGTGCCAGCAGCCAAGGGACAGAACCCGGTGGCTACACCTTC
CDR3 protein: CASSQGTEPGGYTF

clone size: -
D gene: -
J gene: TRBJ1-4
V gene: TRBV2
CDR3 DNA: TGTGCCAGCAACCGGGCCGGAGGGGAGGAAAAACTGTTTTTT
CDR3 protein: CASNRAGGEEKLFF

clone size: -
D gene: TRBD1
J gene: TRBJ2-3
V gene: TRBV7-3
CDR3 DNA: TGTGCCAGCAGCTTAGACAGGGCAGATACGCAGTATTTT
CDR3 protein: CASSLDRADTQYF

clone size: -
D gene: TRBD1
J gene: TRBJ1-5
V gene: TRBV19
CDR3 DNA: TGTGCCAGTAGACCTACAGGGGGCGGGCAGCCCCAGCATTTT
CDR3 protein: CASRPTGGGQPQHF

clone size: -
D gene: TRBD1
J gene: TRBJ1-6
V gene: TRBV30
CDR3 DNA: TGTGCCTGGAGTCGACAGGGGAGATCACCCCTCCACTTT
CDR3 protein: CAWSRQGRSPLHF

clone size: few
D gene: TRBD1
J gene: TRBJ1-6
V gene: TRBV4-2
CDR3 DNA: TGTGCCAGCAGCCAAGAAGCAGGGGGCTATAATTCACCCCTCCACTTT
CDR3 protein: CASSQEAGGYNSPLHF

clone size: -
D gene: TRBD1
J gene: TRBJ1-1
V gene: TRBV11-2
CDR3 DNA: TGTGCCAGCAGCGAAGACAGGGTTTGGATGACTGAAGCTTTCTTT
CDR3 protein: CASSEDRVWMTEAFF

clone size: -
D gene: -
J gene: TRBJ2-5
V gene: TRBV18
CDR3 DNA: TGTGCCAGCTCACGGAGACAGGAACGAGAGACCCAGTACTTC
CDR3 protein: CASSRRQERETQYF

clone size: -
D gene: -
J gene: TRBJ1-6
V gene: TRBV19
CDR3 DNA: TGTGCCAGTAGTAGCGGCTCCTATAATTCACCCCTCCACTTT
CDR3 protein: CASSSGSYNSPLHF

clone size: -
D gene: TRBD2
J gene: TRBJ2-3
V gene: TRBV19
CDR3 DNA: TGTGCCAGTAGTACCCTAGCGGGGGCCCTCACAGATACGCAGTATTTT
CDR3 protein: CASSTLAGALTDTQYF

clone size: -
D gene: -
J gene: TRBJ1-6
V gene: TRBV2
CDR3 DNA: TGTGCCAGCAACGCCCAGGGAAGCTCACCCCTCCACTTT
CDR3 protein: CASNAQGSSPLHF

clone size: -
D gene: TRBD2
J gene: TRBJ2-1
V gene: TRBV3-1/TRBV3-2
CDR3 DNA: TGTGCCAGCAGCTCCCGGACTAGCGGGGTTTCCTACAATGAGCAGTTCTTC
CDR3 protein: CASSSRTSGVSYNEQFF

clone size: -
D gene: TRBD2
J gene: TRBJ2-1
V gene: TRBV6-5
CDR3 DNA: TGTGCCAGCATCAGTAGCGGGGAAGAGCAGTTCTTC
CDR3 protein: CASISSGEEQFF

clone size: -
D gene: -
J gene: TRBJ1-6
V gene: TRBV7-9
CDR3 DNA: TGTGCCAGCAGCTTTTCGGGGGACTCACCCCTCCACTTT
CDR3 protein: CASSFSGDSPLHF

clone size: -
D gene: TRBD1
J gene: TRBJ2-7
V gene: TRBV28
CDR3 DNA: TGTGCCAGCAGTTCTGTAGCCGGACAGGGGGTTCCCCATCGCGAGCAGTACTTC
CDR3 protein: CASSSVAGQGVPHREQYF

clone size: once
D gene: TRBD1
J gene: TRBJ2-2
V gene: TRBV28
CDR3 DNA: TGTGCCAGCAAGGGACAGGGTATATCCGGGGAGCTGTTTTTT
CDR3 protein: CASKGQGISGELFF